This T cell receptor beta chain was observed in a study of cytomegalovirus exposure and HLA in healthy donors. Study results and limitations: Reported results showed that the classifier diagnosed cytomegalovirus status with high specificity and sensitivity.

The PCR made use of 60 Vbeta and 13 Jbeta primers. The assay was immunoSEQ multiplex PCR, and TCRdb's table has in-frame clones only and misses some. The repertoire has approximately 150,000 clones, 60% to 70% of them found once; the top ten carry 7% to 8.5%. Looked up from germline, CDR1 is KGHSH and CDR2 is LQKENI. The CDR3 has 15 amino acids. The V and J ends lost 1 base and 2 bases respectively, with 12 bases between them. To note about this clone: Its antigen is not identified.

The TCR sequence derives from a woman aged 60-75 years in good health and CMV-seropositive. The sample comprised PBMCs. The chain is built from TRBV18 and TRBJ2-7; no firm D call. CDR3 nucleotide sequence: TGTGCCAGCTCACCACGGCCCTCACAAACCTACGAGCAGTACTTC. This sequence encodes CASSPRPSQTYEQYF.